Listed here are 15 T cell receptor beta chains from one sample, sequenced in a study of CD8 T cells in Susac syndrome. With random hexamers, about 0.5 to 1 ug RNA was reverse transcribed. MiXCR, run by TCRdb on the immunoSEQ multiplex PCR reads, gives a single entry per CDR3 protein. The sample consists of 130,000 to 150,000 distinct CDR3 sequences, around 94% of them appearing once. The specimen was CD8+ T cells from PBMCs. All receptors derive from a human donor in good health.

The CDR3 spells CASSHGTGNQPQHF. CDR3 DNA: TGTGCCAGCAGTCACGGGACAGGGAATCAGCCCCAGCATTTT. The chain links TRBV27 to TRBJ1-5; 9 positions match TRBD1. The CDR3 is made up of 14 amino acids. Germline assignment: CDR1 MNHEY and CDR2 SMNVEV (reference sequence). Trimming took 5 bases from V and 4 from J; bases not matched to a gene: 3.

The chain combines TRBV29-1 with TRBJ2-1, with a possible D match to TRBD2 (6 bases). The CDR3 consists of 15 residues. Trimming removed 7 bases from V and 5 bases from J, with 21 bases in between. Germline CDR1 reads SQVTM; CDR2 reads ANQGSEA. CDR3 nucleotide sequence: TGCAGCGCCTTGGGGCGGGACGACGACAACAATGAGCAGTTCTTC. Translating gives CSALGRDDDNNEQFF.

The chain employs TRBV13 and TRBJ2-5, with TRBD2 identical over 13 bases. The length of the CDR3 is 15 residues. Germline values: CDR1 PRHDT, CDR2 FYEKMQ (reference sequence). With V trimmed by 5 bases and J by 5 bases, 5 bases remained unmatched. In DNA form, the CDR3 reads TGTGCCAGCAGCGCCCGGACTAGCGGGAGTGAGACCCAGTACTTC. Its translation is CASSARTSGSETQYF.

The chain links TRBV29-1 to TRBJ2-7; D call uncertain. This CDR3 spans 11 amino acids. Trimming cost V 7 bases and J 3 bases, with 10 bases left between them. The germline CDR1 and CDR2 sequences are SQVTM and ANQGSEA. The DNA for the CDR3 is TGCAGCGACCACGAAAGCTACGAGCAGTACTTC. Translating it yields CSDHESYEQYF.

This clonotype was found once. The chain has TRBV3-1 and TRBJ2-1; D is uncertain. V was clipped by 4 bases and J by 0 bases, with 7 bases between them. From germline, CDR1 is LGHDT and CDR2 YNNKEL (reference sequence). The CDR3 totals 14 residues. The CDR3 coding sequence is TGTGCCAGCAGCCCCGACCTCTCCTACAATGAGCAGTTCTTC. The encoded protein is CASSPDLSYNEQFF.

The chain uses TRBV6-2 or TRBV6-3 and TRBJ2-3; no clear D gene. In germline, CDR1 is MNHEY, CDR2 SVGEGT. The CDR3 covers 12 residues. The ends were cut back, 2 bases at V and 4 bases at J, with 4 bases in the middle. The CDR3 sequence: CASSYLADTQYF. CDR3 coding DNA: TGTGCCAGCAGTTACCTGGCAGATACGCAGTATTTT.

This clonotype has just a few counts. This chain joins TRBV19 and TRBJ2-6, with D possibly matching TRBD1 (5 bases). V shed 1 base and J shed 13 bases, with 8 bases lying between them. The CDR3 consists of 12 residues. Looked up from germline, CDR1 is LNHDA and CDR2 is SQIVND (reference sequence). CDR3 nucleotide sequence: TGTGCCAGTAGTATAGGAGGACAAGTCCTGACTTTC. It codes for CASSIGGQVLTF.

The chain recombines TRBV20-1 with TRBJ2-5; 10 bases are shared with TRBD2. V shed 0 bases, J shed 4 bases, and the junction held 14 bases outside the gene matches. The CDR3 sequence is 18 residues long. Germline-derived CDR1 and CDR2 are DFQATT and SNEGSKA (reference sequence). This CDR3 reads CSARDLLSEREGGETQYF. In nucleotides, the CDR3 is TGCAGTGCTAGAGATCTATTGAGCGAGCGGGAGGGCGGAGAGACCCAGTACTTC.

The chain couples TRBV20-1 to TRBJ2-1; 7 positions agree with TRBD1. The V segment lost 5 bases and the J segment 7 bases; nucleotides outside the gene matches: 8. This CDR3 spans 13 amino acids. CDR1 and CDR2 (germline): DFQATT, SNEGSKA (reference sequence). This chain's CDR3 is CSAPRQGQNEQFF. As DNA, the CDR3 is TGCAGTGCTCCCCGACAGGGACAGAATGAGCAGTTCTTC.

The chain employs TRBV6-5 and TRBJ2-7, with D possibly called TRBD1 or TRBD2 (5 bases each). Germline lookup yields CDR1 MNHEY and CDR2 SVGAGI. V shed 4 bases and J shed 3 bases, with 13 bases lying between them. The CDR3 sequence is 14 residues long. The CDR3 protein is CASSWQGDGYEQYF. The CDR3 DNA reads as TGTGCCAGCAGTTGGCAGGGAGACGGCTACGAGCAGTACTTC.

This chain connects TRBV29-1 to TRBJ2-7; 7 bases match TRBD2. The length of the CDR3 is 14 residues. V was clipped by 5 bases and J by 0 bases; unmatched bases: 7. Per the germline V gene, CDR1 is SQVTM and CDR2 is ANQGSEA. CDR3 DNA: TGCAGCGTTCCACTAGCGCAGAGCTCCTACGAGCAGTACTTC. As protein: CSVPLAQSSYEQYF.

CDR3 amino acids: CSVRGTYGYTF. CDR3 sequence (DNA): TGCAGCGTTAGGGGGACCTATGGCTACACCTTC. The rearrangement links TRBV29-1 to TRBJ1-2; possible D gene TRBD1, 6 bases. Germline assignment: CDR1 SQVTM and CDR2 ANQGSEA. Trimming removed 5 bases from V and 4 bases from J, with 8 bases in between. The CDR3 runs to 11 residues.

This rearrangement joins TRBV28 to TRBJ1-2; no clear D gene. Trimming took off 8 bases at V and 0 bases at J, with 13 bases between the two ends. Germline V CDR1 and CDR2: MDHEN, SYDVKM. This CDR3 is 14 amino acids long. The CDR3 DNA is TGTGCCAGCGCCCCCAGGCACGCTAACTATGGCTACACCTTC. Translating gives CASAPRHANYGYTF.

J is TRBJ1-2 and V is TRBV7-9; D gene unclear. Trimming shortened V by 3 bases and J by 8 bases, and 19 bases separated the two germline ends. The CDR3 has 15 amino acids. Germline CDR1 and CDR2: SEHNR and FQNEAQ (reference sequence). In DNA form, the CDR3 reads TGTGCCAGCAGCTTCGGCAGGCGACCTTCGGGAGGCTACACCTTC. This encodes CASSFGRRPSGGYTF.

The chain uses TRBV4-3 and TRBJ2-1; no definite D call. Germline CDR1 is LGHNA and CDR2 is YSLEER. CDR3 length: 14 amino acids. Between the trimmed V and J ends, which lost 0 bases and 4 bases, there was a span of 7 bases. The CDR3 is CASSQDRVYNEQFF. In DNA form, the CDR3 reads TGCGCCAGCAGCCAAGATCGAGTTTACAATGAGCAGTTCTTC.